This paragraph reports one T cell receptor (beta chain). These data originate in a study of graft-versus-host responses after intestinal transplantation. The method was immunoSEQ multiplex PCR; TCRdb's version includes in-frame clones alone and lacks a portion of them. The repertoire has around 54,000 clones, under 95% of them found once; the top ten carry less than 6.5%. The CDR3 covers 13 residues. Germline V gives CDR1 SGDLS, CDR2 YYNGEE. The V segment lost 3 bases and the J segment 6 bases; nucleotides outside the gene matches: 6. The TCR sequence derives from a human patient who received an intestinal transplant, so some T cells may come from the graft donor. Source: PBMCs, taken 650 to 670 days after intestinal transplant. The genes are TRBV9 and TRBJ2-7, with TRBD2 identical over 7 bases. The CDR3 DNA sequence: TGTGCCAGCAGCGGGACTAGGGTTTCCGAGCAGTACTTC. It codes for CASSGTRVSEQYF.